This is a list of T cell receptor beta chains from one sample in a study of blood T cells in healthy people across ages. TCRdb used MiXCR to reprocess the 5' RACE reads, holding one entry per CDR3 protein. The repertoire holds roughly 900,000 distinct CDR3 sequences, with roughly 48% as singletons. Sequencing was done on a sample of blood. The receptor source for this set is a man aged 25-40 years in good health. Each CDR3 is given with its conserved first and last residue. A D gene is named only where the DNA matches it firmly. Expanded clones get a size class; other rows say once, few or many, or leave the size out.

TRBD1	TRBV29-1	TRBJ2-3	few	TGCAGCGTTGATCCAGGACAGGGGACCCCTAGCACAGATACGCAGTATTTT	CSVDPGQGTPSTDTQYF
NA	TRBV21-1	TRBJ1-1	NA	TGTGCCAGCAGCAAAGCGAAACTCCCGGGTAGGGACGCTTTCTTT	CASSKAKLPGRDAFF
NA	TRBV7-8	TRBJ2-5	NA	TGTGCCAGCAGCGGTACCAGGCTGGAGGCACAAGAGACCCAGTACTTC	CASSGTRLEAQETQYF
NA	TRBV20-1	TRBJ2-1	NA	TGCAGTGCTAGAGATCCGGCTAGCGCTTGGGATGAGCAGTTCTTC	CSARDPASAWDEQFF
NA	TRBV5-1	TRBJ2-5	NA	TGCGCCAGCAGCTTGCGAAACAGAGGGCAAGAGACCCAGTACTTC	CASSLRNRGQETQYF
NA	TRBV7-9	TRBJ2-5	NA	TGTGCCAGCAGCTTATCCAGGGATAAGACCCAGTACTTC	CASSLSRDKTQYF
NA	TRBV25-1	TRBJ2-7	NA	TGTGCCAGCAGTGAATCTGCGGGGGCCCTCTACGAGCAGTACTTC	CASSESAGALYEQYF
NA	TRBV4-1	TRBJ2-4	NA	TGCGCCAGCAGCCCAATAGCCAGAGGCAAAAACATTCAGTACTTC	CASSPIARGKNIQYF
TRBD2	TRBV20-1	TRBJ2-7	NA	TGCAGTGCTAGAGAAGCGGGAGGGTATTCCTACAATGAGCAGTACTTC	CSAREAGGYSYNEQYF
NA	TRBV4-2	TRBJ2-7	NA	TGTGCCAGCAGCCAAGATACCACCCTCGAGCAGTACTTC	CASSQDTTLEQYF
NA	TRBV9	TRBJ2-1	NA	TGTGCCAGCAGCGGAATAGACAGGACTCCTTACAATGAGCAGTTCTTC	CASSGIDRTPYNEQFF
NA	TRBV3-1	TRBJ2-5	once	TGTGCCAGCAGCCGAGAGGGCCTTGGGTATGAGCAGTACTTC	CASSREGLGYEQYF
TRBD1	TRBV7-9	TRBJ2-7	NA	TGTGCCAGCAGCGCTTCCGCCGGGACAGTCTCCTACGAGCAGTACTTC	CASSASAGTVSYEQYF
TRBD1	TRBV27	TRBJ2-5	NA	TGTGCCAGCAGTCGGGACAGGGTTTATCAAGAGACCCAGTACTTC	CASSRDRVYQETQYF
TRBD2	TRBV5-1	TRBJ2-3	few	TGCGCCAGTGCTTTAGCGGGAACCACAGATACGCAGTATTTT	CASALAGTTDTQYF
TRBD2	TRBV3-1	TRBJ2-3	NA	TGTGCCAGCAGCCAAGACGGGCTAGCGGGGGGAACAGATACGCAGTATTTT	CASSQDGLAGGTDTQYF
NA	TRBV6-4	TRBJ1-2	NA	TGTGCCAGCAGTGACAGCTATGGCTACACCTTC	CASSDSYGYTF
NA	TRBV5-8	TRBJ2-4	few	TGTGCCAGCGCGGGGTTAGCCAAAAACATTCAGTACTTC	CASAGLAKNIQYF
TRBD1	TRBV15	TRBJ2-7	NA	TGTGCCACCAGCAAGGGGGCTGCGTACGAGCAGTACTTC	CATSKGAAYEQYF
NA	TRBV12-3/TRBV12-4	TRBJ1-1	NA	TGTGCCAGCAGGAGGACAGAGTCTTACACTGAAGCTTTCTTT	CASRRTESYTEAFF
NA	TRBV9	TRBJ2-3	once	TGTGCCAGCAGCGCTAGCGAGGGTGCTAGCACAGATACGCAGTATTTT	CASSASEGASTDTQYF
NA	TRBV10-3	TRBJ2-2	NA	TGTGCCATCACCGAAGGGCTCGGCACCGGGGAGCTGTTTTTT	CAITEGLGTGELFF
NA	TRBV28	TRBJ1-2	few	TGTGCCAGCAATCAACAGGGCCGCCCTGGCTACACCTTC	CASNQQGRPGYTF
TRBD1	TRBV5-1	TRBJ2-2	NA	TGCGCCAGCAGGGGACAGGGGCCGAACACCGGGGAGCTGTTTTTT	CASRGQGPNTGELFF
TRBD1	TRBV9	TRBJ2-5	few	TGTGCCAGCAGCGCGGGACAGGGGATAGAGACCCAGTACTTC	CASSAGQGIETQYF
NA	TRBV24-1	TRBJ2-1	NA	TGTGCCACCAGTGCAGGCTATGAGCAGTTCTTC	CATSAGYEQFF
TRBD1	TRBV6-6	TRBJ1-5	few	TGTGCCAGCAGGCCGGACAGGGGCAGCAATCAGCCCCAGCATTTT	CASRPDRGSNQPQHF
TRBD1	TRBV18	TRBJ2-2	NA	TGTGCCAGCTCACCACCGGTGGGGACAGGGAACACCGGGGAGCTGTTTTTT	CASSPPVGTGNTGELFF
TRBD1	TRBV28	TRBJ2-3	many	TGTGCCAGCAGTACCCCCGGGACAGGGAGTACAGATACGCAGTATTTT	CASSTPGTGSTDTQYF
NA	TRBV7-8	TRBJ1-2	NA	TGTGCCAGCACACCTCAACAGGGCCTTTATGGCTACACCTTC	CASTPQQGLYGYTF
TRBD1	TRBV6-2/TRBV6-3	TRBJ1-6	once	TGTGCCAGCAGTTACGGTAACAGGGGAAATTCACCCCTCCACTTT	CASSYGNRGNSPLHF
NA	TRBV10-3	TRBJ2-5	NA	TGTGCCATCAGTGAGTCGGGCCTGGCTAAGCAAGAGACCCAGTACTTC	CAISESGLAKQETQYF
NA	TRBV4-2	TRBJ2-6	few	TGTGCCAGCAGCCAAGATTACTCTGGGGCCAACGTCCTGACTTTC	CASSQDYSGANVLTF
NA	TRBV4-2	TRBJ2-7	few	TGTGCCAGCAGCTCTTCTCCCGACCTCGCGTACGAGCAGTACTTC	CASSSSPDLAYEQYF
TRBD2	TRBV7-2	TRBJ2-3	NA	TGTGCCAGCAGCCGGTCTAGCGGGAGCGCAGATACGCAGTATTTT	CASSRSSGSADTQYF
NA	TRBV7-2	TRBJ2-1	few	TGTGCCAGCAGCTTAGTAGGGCACAATGAGCAGTTCTTC	CASSLVGHNEQFF
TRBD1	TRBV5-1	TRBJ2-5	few	TGCGCCAGCAGCTTGGTTGCAGGGGGACGGGAGACCCAGTACTTC	CASSLVAGGRETQYF
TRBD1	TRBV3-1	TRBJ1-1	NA	TGTGCCAGCAGCCAAGCGACAGGGTCGGACACTGAAGCTTTCTTT	CASSQATGSDTEAFF
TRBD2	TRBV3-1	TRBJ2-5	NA	TGTGCCAGCAGCCAAGATGGGGAGGGAGAGACCCAGTACTTC	CASSQDGEGETQYF
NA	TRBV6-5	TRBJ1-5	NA	TGTGCCAGCAGTTACACATATACCTCGACAGGCGGGAGCAATCAGCCCCAGCATTTT	CASSYTYTSTGGSNQPQHF
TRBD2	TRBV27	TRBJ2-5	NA	TGTGCCAGCAGTTCGCCCCGGGAGCGGGGTTTCAATGAGCAGTACTTC	CASSSPRERGFNEQYF
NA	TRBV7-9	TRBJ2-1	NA	TGTGCCAGCAGCTTAGCTTCCCGGGATGAGCAGTTCTTC	CASSLASRDEQFF
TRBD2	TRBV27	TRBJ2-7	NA	TGTGCCAGCAGCCTTCGGGGGAGGGTGGCCGAGCAGTACTTC	CASSLRGRVAEQYF
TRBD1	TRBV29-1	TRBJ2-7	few	TGCAGCGTTGAGATCGCAGGACAGGGGTCTTCCTACGAGCAGTACTTC	CSVEIAGQGSSYEQYF
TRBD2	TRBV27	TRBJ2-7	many	TGTGCCAGCAGTTTAGGGACTAGCGGGGGGAAGCAGTACTTC	CASSLGTSGGKQYF
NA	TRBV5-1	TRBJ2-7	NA	TGCGCCAGCAGTCCCACAGGGTCCGGCGAGCAGTACTTC	CASSPTGSGEQYF
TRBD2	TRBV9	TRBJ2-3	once	TGTGCCAGCAGCGTCTCCGTTGGGGGACTAGCGGGAACAGATACGCAGTATTTT	CASSVSVGGLAGTDTQYF
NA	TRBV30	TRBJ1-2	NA	TGTGCCTGGAGTACGGGGTCCGGCTACACCTTC	CAWSTGSGYTF
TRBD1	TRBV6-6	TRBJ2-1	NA	TGTGCCAGCAGTTTTAGACAGGGGGTCTCCTACAATGAGCAGTTCTTC	CASSFRQGVSYNEQFF
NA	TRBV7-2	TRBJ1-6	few	TGTGCCAGCAGCCGACAGTTTTCACCCCTCCACTTT	CASSRQFSPLHF
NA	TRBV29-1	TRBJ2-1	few	TGCAGCGCCGTTGGGACCCACGCCTACAATGAGCAGTTCTTC	CSAVGTHAYNEQFF
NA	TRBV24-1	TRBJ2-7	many	TGTGCCACCAGTGATTATCGGGCGCCGAGCGAGCAGTACTTC	CATSDYRAPSEQYF
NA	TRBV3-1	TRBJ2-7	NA	TGTGCCAGCAGCCAAGGGGCAAGCGCTTCCTACGAGCAGTACTTC	CASSQGASASYEQYF
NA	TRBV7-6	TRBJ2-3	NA	TGTGCCAGCAGCTTAGCGGCGCGGGACTTCCTAGATACGCAGTATTTT	CASSLAARDFLDTQYF